This TCR beta chain appears in the sequencing data of a study of Ad26.COV2.S vaccination and SARS-CoV-2 variants. Noted treatment: around 19 received Ad26.COV2.S at low or high dose, single or two shots; several received placebo; per-sample allocation not given. The samples were gathered on day 63 after the first injection of vaccine or placebo. A Boston donor was an adult aged 18-55 years. Assay used: immunoSEQ multiplex PCR; TCRdb lists only in-frame clones, some missing. The profile shows approximately 300,000 clones, around 81% of them singletons. Here the sequenced sample was peripheral blood, taken in a trial of Ad26.COV2.S vaccine versus placebo. The receptor was derived from a person between 18 and 59 years old who received the Ad26.COV2.S COVID-19 vaccine or a placebo.

The CDR3, as DNA: TGTGCCAGCAGTTCACGGGGACAGAGACACAATGAGCAGTTCTTC. Amino acid sequence: CASSSRGQRHNEQFF. The rearrangement uses TRBV6-5 and TRBJ2-1, with TRBD1 matching over 7 bases. Looked up from germline, CDR1 is MNHEY and CDR2 is SVGAGI. The CDR3 sequence is 15 residues long. The J segment lost 5 bases and the V segment lost 4 bases, leaving 8 bases of the junction unmatched.